This T cell receptor beta chain stems from a study of cytomegalovirus exposure and HLA in healthy donors. Only a few counts were recorded for this clone. The antigen is not known. Germline assignment: CDR1 GTSNPN and CDR2 SVGIG (reference sequence). Trimming took off 0 bases at V and 9 bases at J, with 8 bases between the two ends. The CDR3 covers 12 residues. Findings of the study overall: The study recorded 164 TCR beta chains that were cytomegalovirus-associated.

Both 60 Vbeta primers and 13 Jbeta primers went into the PCR. Data came from immunoSEQ multiplex PCR; TCRdb stores just in-frame clones and leaves some out. This sample has fewer than 200,000 clones; around 86% occur once, and the top ten carry 0.96%. Sequences were obtained from PBMCs. This clonotype originated in a girl aged 2-9 years in good health and CMV-seropositive. V gene TRBV30 combines with J gene TRBJ1-4; D unclear. The CDR3 loop is CAWSVRHQKLFF. CDR3 nucleotides: TGTGCCTGGAGTGTTCGACATCAAAAACTGTTTTTT.